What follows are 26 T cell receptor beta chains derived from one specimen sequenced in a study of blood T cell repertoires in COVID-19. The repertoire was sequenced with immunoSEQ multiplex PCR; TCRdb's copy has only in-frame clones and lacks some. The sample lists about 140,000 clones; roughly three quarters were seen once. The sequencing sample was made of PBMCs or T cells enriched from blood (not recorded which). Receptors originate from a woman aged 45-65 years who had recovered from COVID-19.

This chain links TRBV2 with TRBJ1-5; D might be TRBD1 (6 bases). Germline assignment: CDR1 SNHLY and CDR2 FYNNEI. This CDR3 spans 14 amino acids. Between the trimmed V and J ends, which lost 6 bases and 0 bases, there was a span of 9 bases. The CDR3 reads CASREGHSNQPQHF. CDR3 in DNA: TGTGCCAGCAGAGAGGGACATAGCAATCAGCCCCAGCATTTT.

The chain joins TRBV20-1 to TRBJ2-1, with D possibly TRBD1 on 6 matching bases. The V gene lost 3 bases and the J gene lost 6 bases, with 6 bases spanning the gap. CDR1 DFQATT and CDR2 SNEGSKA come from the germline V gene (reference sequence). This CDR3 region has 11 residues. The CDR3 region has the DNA TGCAGTGCTAGGGGGGCCAATGAGCAGTTCTTC. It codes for CSARGANEQFF.

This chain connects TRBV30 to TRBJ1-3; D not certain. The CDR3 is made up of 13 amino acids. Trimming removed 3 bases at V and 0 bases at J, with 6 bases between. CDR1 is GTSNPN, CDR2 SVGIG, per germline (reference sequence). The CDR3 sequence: CAWRHRSGNTIYF. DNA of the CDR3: TGTGCCTGGAGACATCGCTCTGGAAACACCATATATTTT.

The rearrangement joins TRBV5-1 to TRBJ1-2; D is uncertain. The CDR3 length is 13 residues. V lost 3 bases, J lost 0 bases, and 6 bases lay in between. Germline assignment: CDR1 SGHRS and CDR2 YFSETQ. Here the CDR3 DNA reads TGCGCCAGCAGCTACAGTCCTAACTATGGCTACACCTTC. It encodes CASSYSPNYGYTF.

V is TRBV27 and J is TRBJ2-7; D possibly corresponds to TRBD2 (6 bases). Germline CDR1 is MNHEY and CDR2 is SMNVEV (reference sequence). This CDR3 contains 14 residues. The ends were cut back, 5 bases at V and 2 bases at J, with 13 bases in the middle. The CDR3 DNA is TGTGCCAGCAGTCCCGCAGGGAGGACCTACGAGCAGTACTTC. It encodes CASSPAGRTYEQYF.

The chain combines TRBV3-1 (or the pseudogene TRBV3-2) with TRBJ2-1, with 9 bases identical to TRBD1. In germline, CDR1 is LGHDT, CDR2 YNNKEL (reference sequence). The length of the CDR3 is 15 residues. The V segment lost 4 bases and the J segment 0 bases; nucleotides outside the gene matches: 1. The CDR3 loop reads CASSRDRVSYNEQFF. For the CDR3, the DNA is TGTGCCAGCAGCCGGGACAGGGTCTCCTACAATGAGCAGTTCTTC.

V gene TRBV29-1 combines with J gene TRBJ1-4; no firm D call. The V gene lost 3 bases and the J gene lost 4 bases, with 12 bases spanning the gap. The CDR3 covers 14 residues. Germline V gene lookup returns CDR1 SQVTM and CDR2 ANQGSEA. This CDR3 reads CSVDPGFGNEKLFF. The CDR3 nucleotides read TGCAGCGTTGACCCGGGTTTTGGTAATGAAAAACTGTTTTTT.

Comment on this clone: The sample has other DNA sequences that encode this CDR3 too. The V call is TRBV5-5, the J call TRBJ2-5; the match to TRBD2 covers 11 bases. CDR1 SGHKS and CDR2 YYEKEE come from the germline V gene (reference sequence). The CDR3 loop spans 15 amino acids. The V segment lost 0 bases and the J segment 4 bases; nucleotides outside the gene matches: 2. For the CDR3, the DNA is TGTGCCAGCAGCTTGGGGGGGACTAGCGGAGAGACCCAGTACTTC. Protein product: CASSLGGTSGETQYF. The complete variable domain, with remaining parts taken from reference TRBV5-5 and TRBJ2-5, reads DAGVTQSPTHLIKTRGQQVTLRCSPISGHKSVSWYQQVLGQGPQFIFQYYEKEERGRGNFPDRFSARQFPNYSSELNVNALLLGDSALYLCASSLGGTSGETQYFGPGTRLLVL.

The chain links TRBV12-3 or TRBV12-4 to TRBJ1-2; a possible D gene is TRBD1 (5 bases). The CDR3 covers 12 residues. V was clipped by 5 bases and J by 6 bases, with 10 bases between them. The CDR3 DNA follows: TGTGCCAGCAGTGCCCGACAGAATGGCTACACCTTC. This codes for CASSARQNGYTF.

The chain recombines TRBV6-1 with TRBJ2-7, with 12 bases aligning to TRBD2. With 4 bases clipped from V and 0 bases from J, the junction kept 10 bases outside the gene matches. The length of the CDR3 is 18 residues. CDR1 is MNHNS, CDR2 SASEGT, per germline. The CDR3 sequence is CASSGGLAGPPFSYEQYV. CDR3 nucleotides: TGTGCCAGCAGTGGGGGACTAGCGGGTCCACCCTTCTCCTACGAGCAGTACGTC.

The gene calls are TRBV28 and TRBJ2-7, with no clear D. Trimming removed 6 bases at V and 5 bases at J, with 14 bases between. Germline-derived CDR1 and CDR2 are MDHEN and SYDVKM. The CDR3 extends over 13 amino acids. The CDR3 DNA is TGTGCCAGCAGCCCTGCAGGCAGGCACGAGCAGTACTTC. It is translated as CASSPAGRHEQYF.

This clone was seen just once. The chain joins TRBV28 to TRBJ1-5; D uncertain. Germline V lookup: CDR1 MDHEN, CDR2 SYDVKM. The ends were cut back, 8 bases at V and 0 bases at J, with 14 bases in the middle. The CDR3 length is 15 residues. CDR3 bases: TGTGCCAGCCACCCCGCGGGTTATAGCAATCAGCCCCAGCATTTT. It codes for CASHPAGYSNQPQHF.

CDR3 protein: CASSLEPSGDRFF. For the CDR3, the DNA is TGCGCCAGCAGCTTGGAACCGTCAGGGGATAGGTTCTTC. The V and J genes are TRBV5-1 and TRBJ2-1, with D possibly matching TRBD1 (6 bases). This CDR3 is built from 13 residues. V lost 0 bases and J 15 bases, leaving 16 bases between the germline ends. Germline lookup yields CDR1 SGHRS and CDR2 YFSETQ.

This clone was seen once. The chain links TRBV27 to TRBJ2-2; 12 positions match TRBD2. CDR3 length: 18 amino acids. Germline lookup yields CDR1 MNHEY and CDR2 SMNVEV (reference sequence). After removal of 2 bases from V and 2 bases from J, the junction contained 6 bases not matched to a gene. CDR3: CASSLPTSGGRNTGELFF. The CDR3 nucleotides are TGTGCCAGCAGTTTACCGACTAGCGGGGGAAGAAACACCGGGGAGCTGTTTTTT.

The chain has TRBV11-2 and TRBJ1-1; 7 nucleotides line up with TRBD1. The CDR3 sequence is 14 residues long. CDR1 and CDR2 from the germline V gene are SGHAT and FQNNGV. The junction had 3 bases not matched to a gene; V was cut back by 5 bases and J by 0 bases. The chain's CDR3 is CASSLTGLNTEAFF. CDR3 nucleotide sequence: TGTGCCAGCAGCCTGACAGGGCTGAACACTGAAGCTTTCTTT.

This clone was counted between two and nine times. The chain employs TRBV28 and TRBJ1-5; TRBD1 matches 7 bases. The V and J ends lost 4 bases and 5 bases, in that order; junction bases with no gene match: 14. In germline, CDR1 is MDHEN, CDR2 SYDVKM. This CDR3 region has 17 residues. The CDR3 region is CASSSDRWGGTHQPQHF. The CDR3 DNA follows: TGTGCCAGCAGTTCGGACAGGTGGGGCGGAACGCATCAGCCCCAGCATTTT. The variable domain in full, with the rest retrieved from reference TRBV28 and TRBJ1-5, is DVKVTQSSRYLVKRTGEKVFLECVQDMDHENMFWYRQDPGLGLRLIYFSYDVKMKEKGDIPEGYSVSREKKERFSLILESASTNQTSMYLCASSSDRWGGTHQPQHFGDGTRLSIL.

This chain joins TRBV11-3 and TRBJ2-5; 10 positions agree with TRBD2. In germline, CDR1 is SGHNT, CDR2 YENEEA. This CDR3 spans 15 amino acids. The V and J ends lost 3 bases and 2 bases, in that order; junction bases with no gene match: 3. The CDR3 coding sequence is TGTGCCAGCAGCTTTAGCGGGGGGACTCAAGAGACCCAGTACTTC. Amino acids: CASSFSGGTQETQYF.

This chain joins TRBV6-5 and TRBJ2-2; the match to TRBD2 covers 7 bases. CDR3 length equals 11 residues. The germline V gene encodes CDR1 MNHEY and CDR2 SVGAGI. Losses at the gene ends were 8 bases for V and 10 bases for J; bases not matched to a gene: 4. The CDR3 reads CASSAGEELFF. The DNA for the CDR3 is TGTGCCAGCTCGGCGGGGGAGGAGCTGTTTTTT.

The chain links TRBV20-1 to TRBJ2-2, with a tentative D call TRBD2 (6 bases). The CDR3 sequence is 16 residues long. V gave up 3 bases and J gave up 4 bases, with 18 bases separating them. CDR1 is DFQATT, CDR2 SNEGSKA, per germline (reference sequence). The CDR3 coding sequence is TGCAGTGCTAGTCCGGAGGGTCTCTGGGGCACCGGGGAGCTGTTTTTT. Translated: CSASPEGLWGTGELFF.

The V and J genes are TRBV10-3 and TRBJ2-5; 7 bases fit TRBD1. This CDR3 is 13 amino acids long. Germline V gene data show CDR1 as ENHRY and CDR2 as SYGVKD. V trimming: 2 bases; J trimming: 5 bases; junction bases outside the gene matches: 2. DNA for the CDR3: TGTGCCATCAGTGAGACAGGGGCGGAGACCCAGTACTTC. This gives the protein CAISETGAETQYF.

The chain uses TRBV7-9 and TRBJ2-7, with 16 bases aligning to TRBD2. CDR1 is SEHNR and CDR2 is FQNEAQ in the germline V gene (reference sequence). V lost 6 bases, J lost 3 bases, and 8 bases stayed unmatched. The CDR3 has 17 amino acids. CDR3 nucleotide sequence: TGTGCCAGCAGACCGGGACTAGCGGGGGGGCTGGTCTACGAGCAGTACTTC. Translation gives CASRPGLAGGLVYEQYF.

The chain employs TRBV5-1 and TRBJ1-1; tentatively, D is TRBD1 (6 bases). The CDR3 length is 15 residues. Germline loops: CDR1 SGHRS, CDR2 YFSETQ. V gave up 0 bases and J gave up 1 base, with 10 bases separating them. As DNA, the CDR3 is TGCGCCAGCAGCTTGGTGGGGGCGCCGAACACTGAAGCTTTCTTT. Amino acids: CASSLVGAPNTEAFF. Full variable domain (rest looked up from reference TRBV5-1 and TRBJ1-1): KAGVTQTPRYLIKTRGQQVTLSCSPISGHRSVSWYQQTPGQGLQFLFEYFSETQRNKGNFPGRFSGRQFSNSRSEMNVSTLELGDSALYLCASSLVGAPNTEAFFGQGTRLTVV.

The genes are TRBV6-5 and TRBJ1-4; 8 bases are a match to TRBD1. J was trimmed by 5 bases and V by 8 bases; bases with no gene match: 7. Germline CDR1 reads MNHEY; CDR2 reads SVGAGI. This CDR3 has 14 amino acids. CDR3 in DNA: TGTGCCAGCCGCACAGGGGGGGGAAATGAAAAACTGTTTTTT. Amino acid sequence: CASRTGGGNEKLFF.

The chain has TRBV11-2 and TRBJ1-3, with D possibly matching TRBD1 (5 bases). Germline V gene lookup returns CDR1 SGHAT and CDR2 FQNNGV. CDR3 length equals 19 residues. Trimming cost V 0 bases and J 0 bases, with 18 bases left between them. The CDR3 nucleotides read TGTGCCAGCAGCTTAGACCCCCGTGGCGTCAGGGCCTCTGGAAACACCATATATTTT. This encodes CASSLDPRGVRASGNTIYF.

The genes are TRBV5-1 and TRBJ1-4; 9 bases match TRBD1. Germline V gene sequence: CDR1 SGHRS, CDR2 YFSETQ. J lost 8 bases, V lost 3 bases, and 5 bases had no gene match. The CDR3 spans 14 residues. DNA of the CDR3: TGCGCCAGCAGCTCCGGGACAGGGTACGAAAAACTGTTTTTT. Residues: CASSSGTGYEKLFF.

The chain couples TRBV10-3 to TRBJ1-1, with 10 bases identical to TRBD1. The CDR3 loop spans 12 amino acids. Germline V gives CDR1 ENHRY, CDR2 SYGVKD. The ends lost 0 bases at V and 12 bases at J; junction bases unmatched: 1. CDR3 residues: CAISESDRGPFF. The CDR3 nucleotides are TGTGCCATCAGTGAGTCAGACAGGGGGCCTTTCTTT.